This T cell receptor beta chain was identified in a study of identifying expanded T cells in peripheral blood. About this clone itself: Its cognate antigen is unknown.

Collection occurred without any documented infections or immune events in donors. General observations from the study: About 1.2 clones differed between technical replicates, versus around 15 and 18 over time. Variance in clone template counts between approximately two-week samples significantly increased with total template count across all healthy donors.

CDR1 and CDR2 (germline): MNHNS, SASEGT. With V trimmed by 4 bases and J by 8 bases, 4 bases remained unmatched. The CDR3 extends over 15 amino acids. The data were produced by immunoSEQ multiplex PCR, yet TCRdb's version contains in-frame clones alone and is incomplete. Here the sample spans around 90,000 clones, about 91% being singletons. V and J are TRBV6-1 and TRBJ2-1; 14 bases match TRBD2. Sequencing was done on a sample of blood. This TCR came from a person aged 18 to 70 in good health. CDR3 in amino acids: CASSATSGGADEQFF. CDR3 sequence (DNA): TGTGCCAGCAGTGCGACTAGCGGGGGGGCAGATGAGCAGTTCTTC.